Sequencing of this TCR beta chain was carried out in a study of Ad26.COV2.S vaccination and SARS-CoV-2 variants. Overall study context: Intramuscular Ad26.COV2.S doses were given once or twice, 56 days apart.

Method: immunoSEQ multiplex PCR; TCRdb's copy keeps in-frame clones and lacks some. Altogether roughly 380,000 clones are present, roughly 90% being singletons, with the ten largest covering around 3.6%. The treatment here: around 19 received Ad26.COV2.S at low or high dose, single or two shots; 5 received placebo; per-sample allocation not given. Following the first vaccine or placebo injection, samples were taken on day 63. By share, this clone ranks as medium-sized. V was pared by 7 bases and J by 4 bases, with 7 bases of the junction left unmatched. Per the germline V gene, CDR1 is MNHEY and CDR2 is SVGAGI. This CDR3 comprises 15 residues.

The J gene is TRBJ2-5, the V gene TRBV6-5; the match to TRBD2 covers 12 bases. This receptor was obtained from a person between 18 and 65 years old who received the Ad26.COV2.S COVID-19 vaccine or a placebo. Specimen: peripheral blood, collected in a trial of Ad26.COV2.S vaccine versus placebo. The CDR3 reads CASTGTSGSAETQYF. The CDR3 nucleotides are TGTGCCAGCACCGGGACTAGCGGGTCTGCAGAGACCCAGTACTTC.